This T cell receptor beta chain was retrieved from a study of radiation and T cells in renal cell carcinoma. Study-wide background: Nephrectomy followed 15 Gy stereotactic body radiation by 4 weeks.

The germline V gene has CDR1 LNHNV and CDR2 YYDKDF (reference sequence). CDR3 length: 16 amino acids. Trimming cost V 0 bases and J 6 bases, with 18 bases left between them. Profiling relied on immunoSEQ multiplex PCR, and the TCRdb table lists in-frame clones only, not all of them. The sample yields some 72,000 clones, about 80% seen once. The time point here: blood 2 weeks post-SBRT. Indicated treatment: 15 Gy SBRT to primary tumor, nephrectomy 4 weeks later. General study results and limits: Pretreatment tumor biopsies were lacking, so baseline clonotypes are unknown. From baseline, blood top tumor clonotypes peaked at 2 weeks post-radiation.

Only one count was recorded for this clone. The antigen is undetermined. The chain is built from TRBV15 and TRBJ2-7; possibly TRBD1 for D (5 bases). This clonotype originated in a man in his sixties with renal cell carcinoma. The starting material was blood, obtained from a patient whose treatment included radiotherapy and nephrectomy. The CDR3 protein is CATSRDLQVVLGEQYF. DNA for the CDR3: TGTGCCACCAGCAGAGATCTACAGGTAGTTTTGGGCGAGCAGTACTTC.